This T cell receptor beta chain was captured by sequencing in a study of early T cells in non-severe SARS-CoV-2 infection. This clonotype has ten or more counts. What it binds is not known. The protocol attached unique molecular identifiers to individual cDNA molecules. Via MiXCR, TCRdb re-called the 5' RACE reads, giving one row per CDR3 protein. The repertoire holds about 60,000 distinct CDR3 sequences, with about 9.8% as singletons. Whole-study results and caveats: Using VDJdb, the matching emphasized anti-spike CD8 responses while missing private and CD4 specificities.

The CDR3 loop spans 14 amino acids. The germline CDR1 and CDR2 sequences are SQVTM and ANQGSEA. V lost 4 bases to trimming and J lost 2 bases, with 15 bases between them. The gene calls are TRBV29-1 and TRBJ2-7, with a weak D call TRBD1 (5 bases). The sample taken for sequencing was whole blood. The receptor's source is an adult who was a healthcare worker with PCR-confirmed SARS-CoV-2 infection or an uninfected control (not recorded which). The CDR3 region is CSVVLMDITYEQYF. The CDR3 region has the DNA TGCAGCGTTGTTTTAATGGACATCACCTACGAGCAGTACTTC.